This T cell receptor beta chain was recovered during a study of blood T cells in healthy people across ages. Trimming shortened V by 8 bases and J by 4 bases, and 11 bases separated the two germline ends. The CDR3 is made up of 12 amino acids. Germline V lookup: CDR1 WSHSY, CDR2 SAAADI. A second PCR of 7 to 11 cycles used a sample-barcoded 5' primer and a J-beta primer mix. Every cDNA molecule bore a tag from a template-switch adaptor containing 12 random nucleotides. TCRdb redid the calling of the 5' RACE reads with MiXCR, one entry per CDR3 protein. The sample has about 1 million distinct CDR3 sequences, about 25% seen once. These same data were also listed under a study on T cells of mothers and their children. As that study records: Samples came from a few healthy Caucasian mothers and their six children.

This TCR was sampled from a girl aged 2 to 10 in good health. Material for sequencing was blood. The chain joins TRBV10-2 to TRBJ1-2; D is uncertain. The CDR3 region has the DNA TGCGCCAGCGGAGACCGGGGCTATGGCTACACCTTC. It yields the protein CASGDRGYGYTF.